This TCR beta chain was documented in a study of blood T cells in healthy people across ages. A few counts support this clonotype. This CDR3 is 13 amino acids long. Germline values: CDR1 MDHEN, CDR2 SYDVKM. V was trimmed by 4 bases and J by 6 bases, leaving 12 bases between them. RNA extraction gave at least 5.5 micrograms of total RNA per sample. PCR was performed a second time for about 7 to 12 cycles using a sample-barcoded 5' primer and a J-beta primer mix. TCRdb re-called the 5' RACE reads through MiXCR, storing one row per CDR3 protein. The table lists roughly 1,800,000 distinct CDR3 sequences, around half of them singletons, with approximately 2.1% in the top ten.

The rearrangement uses TRBV28 and TRBJ1-1; tentative D call: TRBD1 (6 bases). This receptor was identified in a middle-aged woman in good health. The sequencing input was blood. CDR3 DNA sequence: TGTGCCAGCAGTTCACAGGGTTCCGCTGAAGCTTTCTTT. It yields the protein CASSSQGSAEAFF.